Listed here are 9 T cell receptor beta chains from one sample, sequenced in a study of CD8 T cells in ankylosing spondylitis. Study conclusions and caveats: A motif in TCR beta, a set of about eight highly homologous variants, appeared characteristic of ankylosing spondylitis blood.

TCRdb fed the 5' RACE reads into MiXCR, producing one record per CDR3 protein. The repertoire has 350,000 to 450,000 distinct CDR3 sequences, 20% to 30% of them found once; the top ten carry about 1%. No antigen has been identified for these receptors. Sequencing was carried out using blood, either unsorted or a sorted T cell fraction (not recorded which). The receptors were sampled from a male donor with ankylosing spondylitis.

This rearrangement joins TRBV10-3 to TRBJ1-1; TRBD1 might be the D (5 bases). The V and J ends lost 3 bases and 1 base respectively, with 12 bases between them. Germline loops: CDR1 ENHRY, CDR2 SYGVKD. This CDR3 contains 15 residues. CDR3: CAISEGTGRNTEAFF. The CDR3 DNA reads TGTGCCATCAGTGAAGGGACGGGGAGGAACACTGAAGCTTTCTTT.

There are a few counts of this clonotype. The chain recombines TRBV30 with TRBJ2-7, with 7 bases aligning to TRBD2. The germline gives CDR1 GTSNPN, CDR2 SVGIG (reference sequence). The CDR3 is 12 residues long. Germline trimming cut 1 base from V and 7 bases from J; bases unmatched to any gene: 4. The CDR3 reads CAWSGSSGEQYV. The CDR3 nucleotides read TGTGCCTGGAGTGGTTCTAGCGGAGAGCAGTACGTC.

This chain joins TRBV11-3 and TRBJ1-3; TRBD1 is a possible D gene (5 bases). The CDR3 loop spans 13 amino acids. Between the trimmed V and J ends, which lost 10 bases and 3 bases, there was a span of 13 bases. CDR1 SGHNT and CDR2 YENEEA come from the germline V gene. The CDR3 DNA reads as TGTGCCACCTACGCAGGGTTTGGAAACACCATATATTTT. It is translated as CATYAGFGNTIYF.

The chain joins TRBV5-1 to TRBJ2-1; the match to TRBD1 covers 9 bases. Looked up from germline, CDR1 is SGHRS and CDR2 is YFSETQ. The V gene end was trimmed by 0 bases and the J gene end by 4 bases; junction bases not matched to a gene: 8. The CDR3 covers 17 residues. This CDR3 reads CASSLATGTGPYNEQFF. Written as DNA, the CDR3 is TGCGCCAGCAGCTTGGCCACCGGGACAGGGCCGTACAATGAGCAGTTCTTC.

This chain uses TRBV6-6 with TRBJ2-5; 8 positions agree with TRBD1. V lost 6 bases to trimming and J lost 3 bases; unmatched junction nucleotides: 0. CDR3 length: 12 amino acids. Germline loops: CDR1 MNHNY, CDR2 SVGAGI (reference sequence). The CDR3 sequence is CASRTGEETQYF. CDR3 DNA: TGTGCCAGCAGGACAGGGGAAGAGACCCAGTACTTC.

The sample holds many counts of this clonotype. The chain links TRBV30 to TRBJ2-3; no firm D call. The germline CDR1 and CDR2 sequences are GTSNPN and SVGIG (reference sequence). The CDR3 loop spans 14 amino acids. With 0 bases removed from V and 5 bases from J, the gap between germline ends came to 12 bases. The CDR3 reads CAWSVGLAVDTQYF. The CDR3 nucleotides read TGTGCCTGGAGTGTAGGTTTAGCAGTAGATACGCAGTATTTT.

The rearrangement uses TRBV12-3 or TRBV12-4 and TRBJ2-2; D is unresolved. This CDR3 region has 14 residues. Trimming took 2 bases from V and 6 from J, leaving 10 bases between them. DNA of the CDR3: TGTGCCAGCAGTTTAAGTCGGCAGGCCGGGGAGCTGTTTTTT. This translates into CASSLSRQAGELFF.

This clonotype has only a few counts. The chain combines TRBV21-1 with TRBJ1-4; TRBD1, the table's D call, lacks a check against the DNA. TRBV21-1 is noted as a pseudogene. This CDR3 spans 14 amino acids. In DNA, the CDR3 is TGTGCCAGCATCCCTACAGGGGTTAATGAAAAACTGTTTTTT. This sequence encodes CASIPTGVNEKLFF.

The chain combines TRBV7-7 with TRBJ2-2; 10 nucleotides agree with TRBD2. The V gene's germline CDR1 is SSHAT and CDR2 FNYEAQ (reference sequence). V lost 2 bases to trimming and J lost 4 bases; unmatched junction nucleotides: 4. This CDR3 comprises 16 residues. CDR3 bases: TGTGCCAGCAGCTTAAGCCTAGCGGGAGTCACCGGGGAGCTGTTTTTT. Translating gives CASSLSLAGVTGELFF. The full variable domain, its missing parts supplied by reference TRBV7-7 and TRBJ2-2, is GAGVSQSPRYKVTKRGQDVTLRCDPISSHATLYWYQQALGQGPEFLTYFNYEAQPDKSGLPSDRFSAERPEGSISTLTIQRTEQRDSAMYRCASSLSLAGVTGELFFGEGSRLTVL.